Reported below is one T cell receptor beta chain. The method was immunoSEQ multiplex PCR; TCRdb's version includes in-frame clones alone and lacks a portion of them. Found here are 100,000 or so clones, 90% of them singletons; the top ten hold 0.31%. The data were taken from a study of OX40 agonist ivuxolimab in advanced cancers. Study at large: Intravenous ivuxolimab was administered to patients every 2 weeks at 0.01 to 10 mg/kg. At 82.7% male, the cohort had a mean age of 60 years, ranging from about 20 to 79.

Germline V CDR1 and CDR2: SGHVS, FQNEAQ. The CDR3 spans 15 residues. Trimming took 3 bases from V and 2 from J, leaving 12 bases between them. Blood sampling was done at baseline, cycle 4 day 1, and cycle 7 day 1. The sample in question was CD4+ or CD8+ T cells sorted from blood, obtained in a trial of the OX40 agonist ivuxolimab. The V gene is TRBV7-8, the J gene TRBJ2-3; a weak D match, TRBD1 (5 bases). The source is an adult with an advanced solid tumor such as melanoma, head and neck, liver or kidney cancer. CDR3: CASSLPRANTDTQYF. CDR3 nucleotides: TGTGCCAGCAGCTTGCCCAGGGCGAACACAGATACGCAGTATTTT.